The subject of this entry is one T cell receptor beta chain. The antigen is not known. The data were obtained in a study of T cell responses to AZD1222 COVID-19 vaccine. Study-wide results and caveats: Dominant at 160-218 and 743-854, vaccine-associated CD4 TCRs also spanned spike. Clonal diversity may have been underestimated in mostly white British donors. Unmutated regions of variants are reportedly targeted by nearly half of spike-specific TCRs.

Sequenced by immunoSEQ multiplex PCR; TCRdb stores in-frame clones only, minus some. The sample has roughly 120,000 clones; about 87% are singletons. Germline V gene lookup returns CDR1 SQVTM and CDR2 ANQGSEA. The CDR3 spans 12 residues. V was cut by 7 bases and J by 2 bases, with 9 bases left in between. This chain joins TRBV29-1 and TRBJ1-5; the D gene is possibly TRBD1 (5 bases). The sequenced sample was peripheral blood, obtained on day 0 of AZD1222 vaccination. The TCR sequence derives from an adult in good health. The CDR3 here is CSAGFGNQPQHF. In DNA form, the CDR3 reads TGCAGCGCAGGGTTCGGCAATCAGCCCCAGCATTTT.